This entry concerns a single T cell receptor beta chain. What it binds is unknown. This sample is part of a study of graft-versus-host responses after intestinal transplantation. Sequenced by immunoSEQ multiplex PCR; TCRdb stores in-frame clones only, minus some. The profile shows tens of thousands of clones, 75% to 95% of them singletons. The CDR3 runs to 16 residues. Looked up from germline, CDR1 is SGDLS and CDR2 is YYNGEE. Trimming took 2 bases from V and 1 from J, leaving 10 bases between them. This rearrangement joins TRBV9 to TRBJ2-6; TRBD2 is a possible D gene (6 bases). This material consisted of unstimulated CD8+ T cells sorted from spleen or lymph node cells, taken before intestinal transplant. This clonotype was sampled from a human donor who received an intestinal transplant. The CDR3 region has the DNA TGTGCCAGCAGCGTCCCCGGGGGTTCTGGGGCCAACGTCCTGACTTTC. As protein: CASSVPGGSGANVLTF.